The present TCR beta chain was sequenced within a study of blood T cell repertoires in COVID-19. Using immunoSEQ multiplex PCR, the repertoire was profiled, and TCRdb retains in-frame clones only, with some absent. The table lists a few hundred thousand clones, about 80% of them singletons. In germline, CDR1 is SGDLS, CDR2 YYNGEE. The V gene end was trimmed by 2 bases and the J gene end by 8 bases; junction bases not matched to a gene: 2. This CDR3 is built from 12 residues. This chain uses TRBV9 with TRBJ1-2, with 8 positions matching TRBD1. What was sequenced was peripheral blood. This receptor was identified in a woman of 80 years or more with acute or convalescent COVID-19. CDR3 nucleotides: TGTGCCAGCAGCGTGGACAGGGCCGGCTACACCTTC. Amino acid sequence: CASSVDRAGYTF.